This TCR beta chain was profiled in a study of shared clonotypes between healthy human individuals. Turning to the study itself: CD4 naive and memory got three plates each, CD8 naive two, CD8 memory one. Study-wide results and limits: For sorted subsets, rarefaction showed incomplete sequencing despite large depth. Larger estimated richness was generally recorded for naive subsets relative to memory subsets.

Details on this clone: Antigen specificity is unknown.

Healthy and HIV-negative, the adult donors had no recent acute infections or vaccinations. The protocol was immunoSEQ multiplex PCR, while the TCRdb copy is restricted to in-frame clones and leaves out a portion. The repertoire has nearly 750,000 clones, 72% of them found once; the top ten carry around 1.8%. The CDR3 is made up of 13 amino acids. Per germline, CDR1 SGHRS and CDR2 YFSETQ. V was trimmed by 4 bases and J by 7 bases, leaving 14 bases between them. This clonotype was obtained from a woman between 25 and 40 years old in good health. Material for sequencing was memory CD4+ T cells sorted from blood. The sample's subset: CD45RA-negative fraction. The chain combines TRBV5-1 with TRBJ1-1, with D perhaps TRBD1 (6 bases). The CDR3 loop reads CASSTEVQGEAFF. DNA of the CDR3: TGCGCCAGCAGCACGGAGGTACAGGGTGAAGCTTTCTTT.